The rows below give T cell receptor beta chains drawn from one sample of a study of blood T cells in healthy people across ages. TCRdb re-analysed the 5' RACE reads in MiXCR, keeping a single row per CDR3 protein. Of 1.6 million or so distinct CDR3 sequences listed, about 31% were seen once; the top ten hold 11%. The sequenced sample consisted of blood. The source is a woman aged 25 to 45 in good health. Both conserved end residues are part of each CDR3. The order of the fields is CDR3 length, clone size, D gene, V gene, J gene, CDR3 protein, CDR3 DNA. The D gene is left open where the match is weak. Clone size is stated in some rows and not others, as once, few, many or a class when expanded.

15,NA,TRBD2,TRBV25-1,TRBJ2-3,CASSDEREVADTQYF,TGTGCCAGCAGTGATGAGCGGGAGGTAGCAGATACGCAGTATTTT
12,NA,NA,TRBV20-1,TRBJ1-5,CSASGGRQPQHF,TGCAGTGCTAGTGGGGGTCGTCAGCCCCAGCATTTT
15,few,NA,TRBV4-2,TRBJ2-7,CASSQALGALHEQYF,TGTGCCAGCAGCCAAGCCCTAGGGGCTTTGCACGAGCAGTACTTC
13,NA,NA,TRBV15,TRBJ1-4,CATSRAGDEKLFF,TGTGCCACCAGCAGAGCGGGGGATGAAAAACTGTTTTTT
15,NA,TRBD1,TRBV6-1,TRBJ1-5,CASRLNRGDNQPQHF,TGTGCCAGCAGATTAAACAGGGGTGACAATCAGCCCCAGCATTTT
15,NA,TRBD1,TRBV6-1,TRBJ1-2,CASSDHRTGNYGYTF,TGTGCCAGCAGTGATCACCGGACAGGGAACTATGGCTACACCTTC
13,NA,NA,TRBV7-9,TRBJ1-1,CASSLEGVRKAFF,TGTGCCAGCAGCTTAGAGGGGGTCAGAAAAGCTTTCTTT
13,few,TRBD2,TRBV5-1,TRBJ2-5,CAIRIGTKETQYF,TGCGCCATCCGAATTGGGACTAAAGAGACCCAGTACTTC
12,NA,TRBD2,TRBV20-1,TRBJ2-1,CSGTSGANEQFF,TGCAGTGGGACTAGCGGGGCAAATGAGCAGTTCTTC
14,NA,NA,TRBV4-1,TRBJ1-2,CASSQVVGGGGYTF,TGCGCCAGCAGCCAAGTCGTAGGGGGAGGTGGCTACACCTTC
17,few,NA,TRBV7-6,TRBJ1-1,CASSNYRAELVNTEAFF,TGTGCCAGCAGCAACTACAGGGCTGAACTGGTGAACACTGAAGCTTTCTTT
15,NA,NA,TRBV6-1,TRBJ2-1,CASTTPARIIDEQFF,TGTGCCAGCACCACCCCCGCTAGAATTATAGATGAGCAGTTCTTC
14,few,NA,TRBV4-2,TRBJ1-4,CASSAGPGGEKLFF,TGTGCCAGCAGCGCGGGCCCTGGGGGGGAAAAACTGTTTTTT
14,NA,NA,TRBV5-5,TRBJ2-3,CASRSGPSTDTQYF,TGTGCCAGCAGGTCGGGACCGAGCACAGATACGCAGTATTTT
13,NA,TRBD1,TRBV6-5,TRBJ2-7,CANSDRAGYEQYF,TGTGCCAACAGTGACAGGGCTGGGTACGAGCAGTACTTC
15,NA,NA,TRBV28,TRBJ2-4,CASSGTLKAKNIQYF,TGTGCCAGCAGTGGGACACTCAAAGCCAAAAACATTCAGTACTTC
14,few,TRBD2,TRBV7-2,TRBJ2-3,CASKWGGGTDTQYF,TGTGCCAGCAAATGGGGGGGGGGCACAGATACGCAGTATTTT
14,NA,NA,TRBV20-1,TRBJ1-1,CSAGDASGQTEAFF,TGCAGTGCTGGAGATGCAAGCGGGCAAACTGAAGCTTTCTTT
16,NA,TRBD1,TRBV7-6,TRBJ2-5,CASSLASGQGVNEQYF,TGTGCCAGCAGCTTAGCGTCCGGACAGGGGGTGAATGAGCAGTACTTC
13,NA,NA,TRBV3-1,TRBJ1-3,CASSHQQGSAIYF,TGTGCCAGCAGCCATCAACAGGGCTCCGCCATATATTTT
17,few,TRBD2,TRBV5-1,TRBJ2-5,CASSSSLAGGAQETQYF,TGCGCCAGCAGCTCGTCTCTAGCGGGAGGCGCTCAAGAGACCCAGTACTTC
16,NA,NA,TRBV4-1,TRBJ2-7,CASSQEPPATPYEQYF,TGCGCCAGCAGCCAAGAGCCCCCAGCGACCCCCTACGAGCAGTACTTC
15,NA,NA,TRBV7-2,TRBJ1-5,CASSSVPDSNQPQHF,TGTGCCAGCAGCTCAGTGCCGGATAGCAATCAGCCCCAGCATTTT
15,NA,TRBD1,TRBV7-3,TRBJ2-1,CASSLLGTGVNEQFF,TGTGCCAGCAGCTTGTTGGGGACAGGGGTTAATGAGCAGTTCTTC
15,NA,NA,TRBV2,TRBJ1-1,CASSARGTGNTEAFF,TGTGCCAGCAGTGCCCGTGGGACGGGGAACACTGAAGCTTTCTTT
11,many,NA,TRBV2,TRBJ2-5,CASSEGETQYF,TGTGCCAGCAGTGAGGGGGAGACCCAGTACTTC
16,NA,NA,TRBV11-2,TRBJ2-1,CASSLVWLAPYNEQFF,TGTGCCAGCAGCTTAGTATGGCTAGCTCCCTACAATGAGCAGTTCTTC
14,NA,NA,TRBV11-2,TRBJ2-7,CASSLLNQGDEQYF,TGTGCCAGCAGCCTCCTGAACCAAGGGGACGAGCAGTACTTC
14,few,NA,TRBV28,TRBJ2-5,CASAPSTIGETQYF,TGTGCCAGCGCCCCTTCGACCATCGGGGAGACCCAGTACTTC
18,NA,TRBD2,TRBV27,TRBJ2-1,CASSLDPGLVRGQVEQFF,TGTGCCAGCAGTCTCGACCCGGGACTAGTTCGCGGGCAGGTTGAGCAGTTCTTC
12,NA,NA,TRBV6-6,TRBJ1-2,CASNWDIDGYTF,TGTGCCAGCAATTGGGACATCGATGGCTACACCTTC
16,NA,NA,TRBV7-2,TRBJ1-5,CASSLGSGMNNQPQHF,TGTGCCAGCAGCTTAGGGTCGGGGATGAATAATCAGCCCCAGCATTTT
15,few,NA,TRBV6-6,TRBJ2-7,CASTHARDTGYEQYF,TGTGCCAGCACTCACGCCAGGGACACCGGGTACGAGCAGTACTTC
12,NA,NA,TRBV20-1,TRBJ2-3,CSARSYTDTQYF,TGCAGTGCTAGGTCTTACACAGATACGCAGTATTTT